This T cell receptor beta chain appears in the sequencing data of a study of blood T cell repertoires in COVID-19. The protocol was immunoSEQ multiplex PCR, while the TCRdb copy is restricted to in-frame clones and leaves out a portion. The profile shows a few hundred thousand clones, around 83% of them singletons. The trim removed 3 bases at V and 5 bases at J, leaving 1 base unmatched. The CDR3 contains 13 residues. Germline loops: CDR1 SGHTA, CDR2 FQGTGA. The chain is built from TRBV7-3 and TRBJ1-2; 9 positions match TRBD1. This TCR was recovered from a man aged 50 to 60 with active or convalescent COVID-19. The sample consisted of peripheral blood. The CDR3 region has the DNA TGTGCCAGCAGCTTCGGACAGGGGTATGGCTACACCTTC. This codes for CASSFGQGYGYTF. The full variable domain, its missing parts supplied by reference TRBV7-3 and TRBJ1-2, is GAGVSQTPSNKVTEKGKYVELRCDPISGHTALYWYRQSLGQGPEFLIYFQGTGAADDSGLPNDRFFAVRPEGSVSTLKIQRTERGDSAVYLCASSFGQGYGYTFGSGTRLTVV.